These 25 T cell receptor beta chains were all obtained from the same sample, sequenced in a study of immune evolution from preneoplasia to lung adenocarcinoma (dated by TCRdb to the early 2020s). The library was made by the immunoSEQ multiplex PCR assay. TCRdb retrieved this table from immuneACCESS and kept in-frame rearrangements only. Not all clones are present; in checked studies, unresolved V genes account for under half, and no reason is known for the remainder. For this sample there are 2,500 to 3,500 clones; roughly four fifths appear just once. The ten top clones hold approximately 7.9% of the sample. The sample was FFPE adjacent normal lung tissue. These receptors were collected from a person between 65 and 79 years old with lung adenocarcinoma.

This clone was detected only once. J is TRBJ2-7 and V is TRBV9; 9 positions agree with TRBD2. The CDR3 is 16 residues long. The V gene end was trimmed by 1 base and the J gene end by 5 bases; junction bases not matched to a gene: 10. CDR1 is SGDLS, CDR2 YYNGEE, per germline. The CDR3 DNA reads TGTGCCAGCAGCGTAACAGAGAGCGGGAGGAACAACGAGCAGTACTTC. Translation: CASSVTESGRNNEQYF.

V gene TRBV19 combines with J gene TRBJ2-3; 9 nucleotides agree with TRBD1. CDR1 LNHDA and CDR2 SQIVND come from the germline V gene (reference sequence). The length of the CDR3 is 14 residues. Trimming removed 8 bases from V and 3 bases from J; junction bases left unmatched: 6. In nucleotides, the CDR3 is TGTGCCAGTTTTTCGGGACAGGGAACAGATACGCAGTATTTT. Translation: CASFSGQGTDTQYF.

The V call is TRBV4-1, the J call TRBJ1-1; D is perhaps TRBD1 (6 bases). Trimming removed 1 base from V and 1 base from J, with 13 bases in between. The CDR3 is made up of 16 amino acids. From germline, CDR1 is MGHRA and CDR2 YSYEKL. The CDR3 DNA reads TGCGCCAGCAGCCAAGCCCCAGGGGTCGCGAACACTGAAGCTTTCTTT. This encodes CASSQAPGVANTEAFF.

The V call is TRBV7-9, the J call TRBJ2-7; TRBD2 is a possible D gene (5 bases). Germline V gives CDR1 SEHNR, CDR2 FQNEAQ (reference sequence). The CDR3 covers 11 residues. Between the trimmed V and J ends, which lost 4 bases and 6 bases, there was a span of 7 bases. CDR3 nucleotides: TGTGCCAGCAGCTCAGGACTCGAGCAGTACTTC. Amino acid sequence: CASSSGLEQYF.

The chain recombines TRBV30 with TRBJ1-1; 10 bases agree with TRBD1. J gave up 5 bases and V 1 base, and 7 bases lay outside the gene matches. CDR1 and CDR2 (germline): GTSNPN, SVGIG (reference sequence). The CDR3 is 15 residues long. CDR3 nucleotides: TGTGCCTGGAGTGCCGCTGGGACAGGGGTGACTGAAGCTTTCTTT. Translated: CAWSAAGTGVTEAFF. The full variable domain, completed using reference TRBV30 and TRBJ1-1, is SQTIHQWPATLVQPVGSPLSLECTVEGTSNPNLYWYRQAAGRGLQLLFYSVGIGQISSEVPQNLSASRPQDRQFILSSKKLLLSDSGFYLCAWSAAGTGVTEAFFGQGTRLTVV.

The CDR3 sequence: CASSFQAPNEKLFF. In nucleotides, the CDR3 is TGTGCCAGCAGCTTTCAGGCGCCTAATGAAAAACTGTTTTTT. The chain combines TRBV5-6 with TRBJ1-4; no firm D call. CDR1 and CDR2 from the germline V gene are SGHDT and YYEEEE. V lost 2 bases to trimming and J lost 3 bases, with 8 bases between them. This CDR3 has 14 residues.

The CDR3, as DNA: TGTGCCTGGAGTCTCCCGGGACTAGCCGATGAGCAGTTCTTC. Its translation: CAWSLPGLADEQFF. The chain recombines TRBV30 with TRBJ2-1, with 9 bases matching TRBD2. The CDR3 contains 14 residues. Germline-derived CDR1 and CDR2 are GTSNPN and SVGIG (reference sequence). V shed 2 bases and J 8 bases; nucleotides not matched to a gene: 7.

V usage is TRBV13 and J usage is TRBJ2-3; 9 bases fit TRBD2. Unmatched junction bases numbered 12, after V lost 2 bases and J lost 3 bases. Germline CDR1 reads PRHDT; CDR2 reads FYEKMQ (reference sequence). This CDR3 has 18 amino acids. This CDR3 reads CASSLYQGSGGFTDTQYF. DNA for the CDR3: TGTGCCAGCAGCTTATATCAGGGTAGCGGGGGTTTTACAGATACGCAGTATTTT.

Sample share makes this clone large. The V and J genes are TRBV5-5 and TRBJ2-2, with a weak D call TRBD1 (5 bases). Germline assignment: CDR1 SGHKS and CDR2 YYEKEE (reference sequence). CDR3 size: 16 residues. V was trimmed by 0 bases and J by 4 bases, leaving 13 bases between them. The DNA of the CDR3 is TGTGCCAGCAGCTTGGACTGGACATCGGGCACCGGGGAGCTGTTTTTT. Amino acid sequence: CASSLDWTSGTGELFF.

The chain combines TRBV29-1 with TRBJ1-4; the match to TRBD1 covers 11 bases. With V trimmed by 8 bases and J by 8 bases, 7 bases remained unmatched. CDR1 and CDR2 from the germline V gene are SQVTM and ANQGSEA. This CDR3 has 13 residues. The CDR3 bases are TGCAGCTTTTTGGGACAGGGGGAAGAAAAACTGTTTTTT. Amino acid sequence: CSFLGQGEEKLFF.

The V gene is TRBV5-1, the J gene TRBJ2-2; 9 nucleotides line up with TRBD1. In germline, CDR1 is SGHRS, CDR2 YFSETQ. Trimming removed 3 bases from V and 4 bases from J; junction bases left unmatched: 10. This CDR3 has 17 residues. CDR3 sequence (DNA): TGCGCCAGCAGCTCCACTACGGGACAGGGCTTCACCGGGGAGCTGTTTTTT. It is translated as CASSSTTGQGFTGELFF. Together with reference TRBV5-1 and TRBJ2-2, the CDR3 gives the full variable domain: KAGVTQTPRYLIKTRGQQVTLSCSPISGHRSVSWYQQTPGQGLQFLFEYFSETQRNKGNFPGRFSGRQFSNSRSEMNVSTLELGDSALYLCASSSTTGQGFTGELFFGEGSRLTVL.

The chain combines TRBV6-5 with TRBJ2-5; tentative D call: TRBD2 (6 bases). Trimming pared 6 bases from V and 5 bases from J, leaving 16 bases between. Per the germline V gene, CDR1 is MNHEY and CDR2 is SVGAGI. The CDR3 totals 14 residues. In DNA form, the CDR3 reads TGTGCCAGCAGCCCCGCTAGCGTCCCGGAGACCCAGTACTTC. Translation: CASSPASVPETQYF.

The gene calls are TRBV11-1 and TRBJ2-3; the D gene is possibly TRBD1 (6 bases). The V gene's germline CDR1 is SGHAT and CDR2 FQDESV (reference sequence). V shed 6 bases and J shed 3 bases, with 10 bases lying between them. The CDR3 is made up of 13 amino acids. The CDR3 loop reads CASSRTGTDTQYF. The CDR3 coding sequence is TGTGCCAGCAGTAGAACAGGGACAGATACGCAGTATTTT.

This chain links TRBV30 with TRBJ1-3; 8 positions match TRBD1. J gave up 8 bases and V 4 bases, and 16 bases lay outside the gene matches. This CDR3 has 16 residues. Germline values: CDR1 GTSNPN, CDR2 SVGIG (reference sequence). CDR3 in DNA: TGTGCCTGGATGGGACAGGCGGCAAGAGTTCGGGACACCATATATTTT. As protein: CAWMGQAARVRDTIYF.

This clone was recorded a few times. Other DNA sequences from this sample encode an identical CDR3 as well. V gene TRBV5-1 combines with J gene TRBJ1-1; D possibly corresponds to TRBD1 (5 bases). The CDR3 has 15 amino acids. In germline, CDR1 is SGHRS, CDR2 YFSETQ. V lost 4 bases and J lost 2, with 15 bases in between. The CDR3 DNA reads TGCGCCAGCAGCCTAGGCGGGGCTAGAAACACTGAAGCTTTCTTT. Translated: CASSLGGARNTEAFF.

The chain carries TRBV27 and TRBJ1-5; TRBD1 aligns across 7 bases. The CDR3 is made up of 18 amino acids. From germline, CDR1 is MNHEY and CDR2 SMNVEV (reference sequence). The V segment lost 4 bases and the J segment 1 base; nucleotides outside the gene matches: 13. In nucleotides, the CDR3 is TGTGCCAGCAGTTCCACACACGTGGTAGGGGGCAGCAATCAGCCCCAGCATTTT. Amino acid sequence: CASSSTHVVGGSNQPQHF.

The CDR3 loop reads CASSQGQGAYGYTF. The CDR3 nucleotides are TGTGCCAGCAGCCAGGGACAGGGGGCTTATGGCTACACCTTC. The chain combines TRBV14 with TRBJ1-2, with 12 bases fitting TRBD1. Germline lookup yields CDR1 SGHDN and CDR2 FVKESK. The length of the CDR3 is 14 residues. Trimming at V came to 3 bases and at J to 5 bases, leaving 1 base not matched to a gene.

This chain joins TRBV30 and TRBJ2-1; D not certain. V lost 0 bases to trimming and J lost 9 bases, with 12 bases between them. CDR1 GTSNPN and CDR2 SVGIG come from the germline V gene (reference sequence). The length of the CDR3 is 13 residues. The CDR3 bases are TGTGCCTGGAGTGTACAAATAACGGGTGAGCAGTTCTTC. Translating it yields CAWSVQITGEQFF. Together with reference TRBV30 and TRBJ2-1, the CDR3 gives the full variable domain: SQTIHQWPATLVQPVGSPLSLECTVEGTSNPNLYWYRQAAGRGLQLLFYSVGIGQISSEVPQNLSASRPQDRQFILSSKKLLLSDSGFYLCAWSVQITGEQFFGPGTRLTVL.

The CDR3 nucleotides are TGTGCCAGCAGTGAAGCGCTAGCGGGACCCTACGAGCAGTACTTC. The encoded protein is CASSEALAGPYEQYF. V is TRBV6-1 and J is TRBJ2-7; 9 positions agree with TRBD2. CDR3 length: 15 residues. The germline V gene has CDR1 MNHNS and CDR2 SASEGT. V was pared by 0 bases and J by 2 bases, with 2 bases of the junction left unmatched.

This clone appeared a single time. Here the CDR3 DNA reads TGTGCCACCAGCAGAGATCGACAGGGGGGGGGTGAAAAACTGTTTTTT. It specifies CATSRDRQGGGEKLFF. The chain is built from TRBV15 and TRBJ1-4; the match to TRBD1 covers 9 bases. V shed 0 bases, J shed 7 bases, and the junction held 6 bases outside the gene matches. The CDR3 has 16 amino acids. The germline V gene has CDR1 LNHNV and CDR2 YYDKDF (reference sequence).

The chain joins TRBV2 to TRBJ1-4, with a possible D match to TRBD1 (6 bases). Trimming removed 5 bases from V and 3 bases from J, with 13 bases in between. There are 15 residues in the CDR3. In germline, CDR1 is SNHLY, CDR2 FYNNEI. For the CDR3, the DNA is TGTGCCAGCAGTCGAGCAGGGGAACCTAATGAAAAACTGTTTTTT. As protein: CASSRAGEPNEKLFF.

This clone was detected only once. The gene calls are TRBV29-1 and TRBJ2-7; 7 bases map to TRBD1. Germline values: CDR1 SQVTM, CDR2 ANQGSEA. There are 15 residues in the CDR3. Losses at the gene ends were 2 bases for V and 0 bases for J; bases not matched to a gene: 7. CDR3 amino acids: CSVETRDRSSYEQYV. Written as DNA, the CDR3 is TGCAGCGTTGAAACCCGGGACAGAAGCTCCTACGAGCAGTACGTC.

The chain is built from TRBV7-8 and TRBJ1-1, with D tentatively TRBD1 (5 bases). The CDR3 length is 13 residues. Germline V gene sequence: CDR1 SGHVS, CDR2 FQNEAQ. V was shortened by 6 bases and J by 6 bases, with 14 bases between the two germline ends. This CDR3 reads CASSKHGTPEAFF. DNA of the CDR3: TGTGCCAGCAGTAAGCACGGGACCCCTGAAGCTTTCTTT.

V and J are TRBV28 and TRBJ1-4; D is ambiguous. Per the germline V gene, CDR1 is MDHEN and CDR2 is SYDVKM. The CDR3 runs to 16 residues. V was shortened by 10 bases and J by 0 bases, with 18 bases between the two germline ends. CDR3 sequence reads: CATSVSLTTTNEKLFF. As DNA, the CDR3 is TGTGCCACCTCAGTTTCCCTCACTACAACTAATGAAAAACTGTTTTTT.

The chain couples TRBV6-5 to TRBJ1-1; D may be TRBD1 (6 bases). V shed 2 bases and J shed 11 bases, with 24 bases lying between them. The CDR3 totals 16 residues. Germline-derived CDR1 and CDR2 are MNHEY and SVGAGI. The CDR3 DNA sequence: TGTGCCAGCAGTTACCGCCAAAGCACAGGGTTGGTAGGGGCTTTCTTT. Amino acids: CASSYRQSTGLVGAFF.